The 32 T cell receptor beta chains given below trace back to one sample, sequenced in a study of OX40 agonist ivuxolimab in advanced cancers. Libraries were prepared through the immunoSEQ multiplex PCR assay. TCRdb holds this immuneACCESS table with in-frame rearrangements only. Some clones are missing; in checked studies, unresolved V genes explain under half, and the rest has no known cause. The sample yields 55,000 to 70,000 clones; around four fifths were counted once. Of the sample, under 6% is held by the ten largest clones. The sequencing here drew on CD4+ or CD8+ T cells sorted from blood, taken in a trial of the OX40 agonist ivuxolimab. Receptors were obtained from an adult with an advanced solid tumor such as melanoma, head and neck, liver or kidney cancer.

This clone was detected only a few times. The V gene is TRBV5-7, the J gene TRBJ1-5, with a tentative D call TRBD1 (5 bases). TRBV5-7 is recorded as an ORF, its role being uncertain. The CDR3 spans 13 residues. The germline V and J ends were trimmed by 8 bases and 6 bases, with 15 bases remaining between them. CDR3 sequence (DNA): TGTGCCAGTCACAGGAGGAAAGGTCAGCCCCAGCATTTT. Translation: CASHRRKGQPQHF.

The chain carries TRBV19 and TRBJ2-2; D call uncertain. The germline V gene has CDR1 LNHDA and CDR2 SQIVND (reference sequence). The CDR3 has 16 residues. Trimming cost V 7 bases and J 5 bases, with 20 bases left between them. DNA for the CDR3: TGTGCCAGTACCACCTTTAGTCCGGACGGAACCGGGGAGCTGTTTTTT. Translated: CASTTFSPDGTGELFF.

This chain links TRBV9 with TRBJ2-5; 12 bases are shared with TRBD2. This CDR3 is 16 amino acids long. Trimming removed 0 bases from V and 2 bases from J; junction bases left unmatched: 2. The germline V gene encodes CDR1 SGDLS and CDR2 YYNGEE. The CDR3 DNA reads TGTGCCAGCAGCGTAGGGGGACTAGCGGGTCAAGAGACCCAGTACTTC. Translation: CASSVGGLAGQETQYF.

The chain employs TRBV6-6 and TRBJ1-2; weak D call: TRBD1 (6 bases). CDR1 and CDR2 from the germline V gene are MNHNY and SVGAGI (reference sequence). The CDR3 sequence is 15 residues long. The V end was cut by 6 bases, the J end by 2 bases, with 16 bases between. The CDR3 here is CASRQTGNSNYGYTF. The CDR3 nucleotides are TGTGCCAGCAGGCAAACAGGGAATTCAAACTATGGCTACACCTTC.

The chain joins TRBV18 to TRBJ1-1; no clear D gene. The germline V gene has CDR1 KGHSH and CDR2 LQKENI. The V gene lost 5 bases and the J gene lost 1 base, with 11 bases spanning the gap. The CDR3 is made up of 14 amino acids. This CDR3 reads CASSDRGGNTEAFF. Here the CDR3 DNA reads TGTGCCAGCTCAGACCGGGGAGGGAACACTGAAGCTTTCTTT.

The rearrangement uses TRBV7-3 and TRBJ2-3; unclear D gene. V was pared by 0 bases and J by 0 bases, with 4 bases between. The germline V gene encodes CDR1 SGHTA and CDR2 FQGTGA. The CDR3 contains 14 residues. The chain's CDR3 is CASSLTGSTDTQYF. The CDR3 DNA is TGTGCCAGCAGCTTAACTGGTAGCACAGATACGCAGTATTTT.

The rearrangement uses TRBV19 and TRBJ1-1; 7 nucleotides match TRBD1. Trimming removed 7 bases from V and 0 bases from J; junction bases left unmatched: 11. Germline CDR1 and CDR2: LNHDA and SQIVND (reference sequence). The CDR3 has 16 residues. The CDR3 region has the DNA TGTGCCAGTACCCCCATCCCGGGACAGATGAACACTGAAGCTTTCTTT. This gives the protein CASTPIPGQMNTEAFF. Supplemented by reference TRBV19 and TRBJ1-1, the full variable domain reads DGGITQSPKYLFRKEGQNVTLSCEQNLNHDAMYWYRQDPGQGLRLIYYSQIVNDFQKGDIAEGYSVSREKKESFPLTVTSAQKNPTAFYLCASTPIPGQMNTEAFFGQGTRLTVV.

The CDR3 is CASRRDRGTHEQYF. The CDR3 DNA reads TGTGCCAGCAGAAGGGACAGGGGGACCCACGAGCAGTACTTC. The rearrangement links TRBV5-4 to TRBJ2-7; TRBD1 agrees at 11 bases. Trimming cost V 5 bases and J 5 bases; bases outside gene matches: 6. CDR3 length: 14 amino acids. The germline V gene encodes CDR1 SGHNT and CDR2 YYREEE (reference sequence).

This clone was counted once. This chain joins TRBV10-2 and TRBJ1-4, with D uncertain. Trimming stripped 6 bases from V and 8 bases from J, with 13 bases between. This CDR3 is 13 amino acids long. Germline V gives CDR1 WSHSY, CDR2 SAAADI. The CDR3 reads CASRPYPREKLFF. CDR3 nucleotides: TGCGCCAGCAGGCCCTACCCCAGGGAAAAACTGTTTTTT.

This clone was seen a single time. The rearrangement links TRBV6-1 to TRBJ1-1; 7 bases align to TRBD1. Unmatched junction bases numbered 6, after V lost 3 bases and J lost 5 bases. Germline CDR1 is MNHNS and CDR2 is SASEGT. The CDR3 runs 14 residues. CDR3 sequence: CASSDKGARTEAFF. Written as DNA, the CDR3 is TGTGCCAGCAGTGATAAGGGGGCAAGAACTGAAGCTTTCTTT.

J is TRBJ2-7 and V is TRBV2, with TRBD2 identical over 7 bases. This CDR3 is built from 14 residues. V gave up 3 bases and J gave up 2 bases; unmatched junction bases: 4. Germline V CDR1 and CDR2: SNHLY, FYNNEI. CDR3 sequence reads: CASSEGGGTYEQYF. The DNA of the CDR3 is TGTGCCAGCAGTGAGGGGGGAGGGACCTACGAGCAGTACTTC.

V and J are TRBV28 and TRBJ1-6; 9 positions agree with TRBD1. This CDR3 has 14 amino acids. The germline CDR1 and CDR2 sequences are MDHEN and SYDVKM. The trim removed 7 bases at V and 14 bases at J, leaving 12 bases unmatched. CDR3 sequence reads: CASTPGQGIRALHF. As DNA, the CDR3 is TGTGCCAGCACCCCGGGACAGGGAATAAGGGCCCTCCACTTT.

J is TRBJ1-3 and V is TRBV10-1; 9 nucleotides align to TRBD1. Per germline, CDR1 WNHNN and CDR2 SYGVQD (reference sequence). V was pared by 6 bases and J by 0 bases, with 3 bases of the junction left unmatched. The CDR3 consists of 15 residues. CDR3 region: CASRGQGSSGNTIYF. The CDR3 nucleotides are TGCGCCAGCAGAGGACAGGGGAGCTCTGGAAACACCATATATTTT.

The rearrangement links TRBV18 to TRBJ2-1; D remains ambiguous. Germline loops: CDR1 KGHSH, CDR2 LQKENI. The CDR3 is 13 amino acids. Trimming took 0 bases from V and 3 from J, leaving 3 bases between them. CDR3 in DNA: TGTGCCAGCTCACCACCTGTCTACAATGAGCAGTTCTTC. It yields the protein CASSPPVYNEQFF.

V and J are TRBV5-4 and TRBJ2-1, with 8 nucleotides matching TRBD2. Trimming cost V 5 bases and J 3 bases; bases outside gene matches: 1. The CDR3 sequence is 13 residues long. Germline V gene lookup returns CDR1 SGHNT and CDR2 YYREEE (reference sequence). The CDR3, as DNA: TGTGCCAGCAGAAGCGGGGGCTACAATGAGCAGTTCTTC. Residues: CASRSGGYNEQFF.

The V call is TRBV11-2, the J call TRBJ2-1; 7 bases are shared with TRBD1. The germline V gene encodes CDR1 SGHAT and CDR2 FQNNGV. The CDR3 has 13 residues. The J segment lost 10 bases and the V segment lost 3 bases, leaving 6 bases of the junction unmatched. CDR3 bases: TGTGCCAGCAGCTTTACACAGGGGCAAGAGCAGTTCTTC. Encoded protein: CASSFTQGQEQFF.

V gene TRBV19 combines with J gene TRBJ1-4; D remains unclear. This CDR3 has 9 residues. Per the germline V gene, CDR1 is LNHDA and CDR2 is SQIVND (reference sequence). The V end lost 8 bases, the J end lost 11 bases, and 6 bases lay between the germline ends. The CDR3 sequence is CASGRKLFF. CDR3 coding DNA: TGTGCCAGTGGACGGAAACTGTTTTTT.

The chain recombines TRBV9 with TRBJ2-7; D is unresolved. This CDR3 is 13 amino acids long. The germline gives CDR1 SGDLS, CDR2 YYNGEE. The V gene lost 2 bases and the J gene lost 6 bases, with 12 bases spanning the gap. The CDR3 region has the DNA TGTGCCAGCAGCGTCTTGGACGGTAGCGAGCAGTACTTC. Its translation is CASSVLDGSEQYF.

This rearrangement joins TRBV7-2 to TRBJ2-3; 8 nucleotides align to TRBD1. From germline, CDR1 is SGHTA and CDR2 FQGNSA. The CDR3 contains 17 residues. V lost 2 bases to trimming and J lost 2 bases; unmatched junction nucleotides: 9. CDR3 DNA: TGTGCCAGCAGCTTACGGTGGCAGGGGGCAATCACAGATACGCAGTATTTT. Translation: CASSLRWQGAITDTQYF.

The genes are TRBV29-1 and TRBJ1-4; 9 bases align to TRBD1. This CDR3 is 12 amino acids long. Looked up from germline, CDR1 is SQVTM and CDR2 is ANQGSEA. The V segment lost 6 bases and the J segment 8 bases; nucleotides outside the gene matches: 4. The chain's CDR3 is CSVRQGGEKLFF. In DNA form, the CDR3 reads TGCAGCGTACGACAGGGGGGGGAAAAACTGTTTTTT.

About this clone itself: Germline and junction disagree at one end, which may indicate a read error. The CDR3 loop is CASSLASAGREWIF. The DNA for the CDR3 is TGTGCCAGCAGCTTGGCCTCCGCGGGAAGGGAGTGGATCTTC. This rearrangement joins TRBV5-4 to TRBJ2-1; D may be TRBD2 (6 bases). Germline V CDR1 and CDR2: SGHNT, YYREEE (reference sequence). The CDR3 loop spans 14 amino acids.

This chain uses TRBV14 with TRBJ2-2; D not resolved. The germline V gene has CDR1 SGHDN and CDR2 FVKESK. CDR3 length: 14 amino acids. V was cut by 4 bases and J by 4 bases, with 10 bases left in between. The CDR3 reads CASSPAPGTGELFF. The CDR3 DNA reads as TGTGCCAGCAGCCCGGCCCCGGGCACCGGGGAGCTGTTTTTT.

The chain recombines TRBV2 with TRBJ2-7; 7 bases align to TRBD2. The germline V gene encodes CDR1 SNHLY and CDR2 FYNNEI. The CDR3 covers 16 residues. V trimming: 2 bases; J trimming: 1 base; junction bases outside the gene matches: 8. The CDR3 sequence: CASSELRAGASYEQYF. CDR3 bases: TGTGCCAGCAGTGAATTGCGGGCGGGAGCGTCCTACGAGCAGTACTTC.

The rearrangement uses TRBV5-1 and TRBJ2-7; the match to TRBD2 covers 8 bases. The junction had 7 bases not matched to a gene; V was cut back by 0 bases and J by 2 bases. The CDR3 is 16 amino acids. Germline V gene lookup returns CDR1 SGHRS and CDR2 YFSETQ. Here the CDR3 DNA reads TGCGCCAGCAGCTTGGGAGTAGCGGGAATCGCCTACGAGCAGTACTTC. Amino acids: CASSLGVAGIAYEQYF.

The genes are TRBV12-1 and TRBJ2-2; the table's D call, TRBD1, was not checked against the DNA. TRBV12-1 corresponds to a pseudogene. The CDR3 length is 15 residues. The CDR3 spells CASSLTGTNTGELFF. The CDR3 nucleotides read TGTGCCAGCAGCTTGACAGGGACGAACACCGGGGAGCTGTTTTTT.

V is TRBV7-8 and J is TRBJ2-2; D tentatively fits TRBD1 or TRBD2 (5 bases each). CDR1 is SGHVS, CDR2 FQNEAQ, per germline. The CDR3 extends over 14 amino acids. Trimming left V 2 bases short and J 6 bases short, with 10 bases between. In DNA, the CDR3 is TGTGCCAGCAGCTTAAGAGGGGATGCCGGGGAGCTGTTTTTT. Residues: CASSLRGDAGELFF.

The chain links TRBV27 to TRBJ2-3, with D possibly matching TRBD1 (6 bases). The V end was cut by 5 bases, the J end by 0 bases, with 18 bases between. The CDR3 runs to 17 residues. Germline loops: CDR1 MNHEY, CDR2 SMNVEV (reference sequence). CDR3 coding DNA: TGTGCCAGCAGTGGCTACAGGGCACATACTAGCACAGATACGCAGTATTTT. The encoded protein is CASSGYRAHTSTDTQYF.

This clone has just a few counts. V usage is TRBV5-1 and J usage is TRBJ1-4; D remains ambiguous. Trimming pared 1 base from V and 6 bases from J, leaving 16 bases between. The CDR3 covers 16 residues. Germline V gene sequence: CDR1 SGHRS, CDR2 YFSETQ. CDR3 sequence (DNA): TGCGCCAGCAGCTTGAACCAGGCGTTGGTGGATGAAAAACTGTTTTTT. Translation gives CASSLNQALVDEKLFF.

This rearrangement joins TRBV28 to TRBJ1-2, with unresolved D. This CDR3 contains 12 residues. Germline assignment: CDR1 MDHEN and CDR2 SYDVKM. V shed 6 bases and J shed 6 bases, with 11 bases lying between them. The CDR3 loop reads CASSRTSHGYTF. CDR3 nucleotide sequence: TGTGCCAGCAGCAGGACGAGCCATGGCTACACCTTC.

The chain couples TRBV27 to TRBJ2-7; 7 nucleotides align to TRBD1. From germline, CDR1 is MNHEY and CDR2 SMNVEV (reference sequence). Trimming removed 5 bases from V and 2 bases from J; junction bases left unmatched: 6. The CDR3 extends over 14 amino acids. The CDR3 nucleotides are TGTGCCAGCAGTATCAGGGGGTACCCCTACGAGCAGTACTTC. Translating it yields CASSIRGYPYEQYF.

V is TRBV19 and J is TRBJ2-2, with D possibly being TRBD2 (6 bases). The CDR3 totals 14 residues. V lost 6 bases and J 4 bases, leaving 12 bases between the germline ends. The germline gives CDR1 LNHDA, CDR2 SQIVND (reference sequence). CDR3 loop: CASRRLDSTGELFF. CDR3 coding DNA: TGTGCCAGTAGAAGACTAGATAGCACCGGGGAGCTGTTTTTT.

This clone was counted a single time. The J gene is TRBJ1-2, the V gene TRBV6-1; a weak D match, TRBD1 (6 bases). The CDR3 runs 13 residues. The ends were cut back, 5 bases at V and 7 bases at J, with 14 bases in the middle. CDR1 MNHNS and CDR2 SASEGT come from the germline V gene. DNA of the CDR3: TGTGCCAGCAGTACCAACAGGGCTCGTGGCTACACCTTC. Protein product: CASSTNRARGYTF.